The 14 T cell receptor beta chains below come from one sample, sequenced in a study of ipilimumab plus nivolumab after autologous stem cell transplantation. Sequenced by immunoSEQ multiplex PCR; TCRdb stores in-frame clones only, minus some. Among roughly 43,000 clones listed, 70% to 90% were seen once. This sample comprised PBMCs, obtained in a trial of ipilimumab plus nivolumab as post-transplant consolidation. These receptors were collected from a male donor with multiple myeloma.

This chain links TRBV5-1 with TRBJ2-2; 14 nucleotides agree with TRBD2. Germline V gene lookup returns CDR1 SGHRS and CDR2 YFSETQ. The ends lost 8 bases at V and 1 base at J; junction bases unmatched: 4. The CDR3 is made up of 16 amino acids. The CDR3 loop is CASKGLAGENTGELFF. The CDR3 bases are TGCGCCAGTAAGGGACTAGCGGGGGAGAACACCGGGGAGCTGTTTTTT.

This chain connects TRBV7-3 to TRBJ2-7; 8 bases align to TRBD2. Germline V CDR1 and CDR2: SGHTA, FQGTGA. The length of the CDR3 is 14 residues. V shed 5 bases and J 7 bases; nucleotides not matched to a gene: 10. The DNA for the CDR3 is TGTGCCAGCAGCCCGGGACTAGGGATTTGGGAGCAGTACTTC. Amino acid sequence: CASSPGLGIWEQYF.

V gene TRBV5-1 combines with J gene TRBJ1-5; D might be TRBD1 (6 bases). V was clipped by 4 bases and J by 6 bases, with 20 bases between them. CDR3 size: 16 residues. The V gene's germline CDR1 is SGHRS and CDR2 YFSETQ. The CDR3 coding sequence is TGCGCCAGCAGCCCGGGGGGCAGCTTACTCGGTCAGCCCCAGCATTTT. Translation gives CASSPGGSLLGQPQHF.

This chain links TRBV29-1 with TRBJ2-3; D might be TRBD2 (6 bases). Germline V gene sequence: CDR1 SQVTM, CDR2 ANQGSEA. Deletions cut 3 bases from V and 3 bases from J, with 13 bases between. This CDR3 region has 14 residues. CDR3 DNA: TGCAGCGTTGAGGGCGGGAAGGGGACAGATACGCAGTATTTT. This translates into CSVEGGKGTDTQYF.

V usage is TRBV7-2 and J usage is TRBJ1-5; the match to TRBD1 covers 9 bases. The CDR3 spans 14 residues. Germline V lookup: CDR1 SGHTA, CDR2 FQGNSA. V gave up 4 bases and J gave up 9 bases; unmatched junction bases: 7. CDR3: CASSSGQGFGPQHF. CDR3 DNA sequence: TGTGCCAGCAGCTCGGGACAGGGCTTTGGGCCCCAGCATTTT.

This clone has more than one count but fewer than ten. The same CDR3 is also encoded by other DNA sequences in this sample. V and J are TRBV27 and TRBJ2-7, with TRBD1 matching over 9 bases. Germline CDR1 MNHEY, CDR2 SMNVEV (reference sequence). The CDR3 has 16 residues. V was clipped by 5 bases and J by 0 bases; unmatched bases: 8. CDR3 DNA: TGTGCCAGCAGTCCCACAGGGGGCCTAAGCTCCTACGAGCAGTACTTC. The encoded protein is CASSPTGGLSSYEQYF.

Remarks on this clone: A read error may produce the germline difference seen at one junction end. The V and J genes are TRBV4-3 and TRBJ2-7; 9 bases line up with TRBD1. The CDR3 extends over 15 amino acids. Germline V gene data show CDR1 as LGHNA and CDR2 as YSLEER. CDR3 bases: TGCGCCAGCAGCCAGACAGGGGGTTCATCCCACGAGCAGTACTTT. Its protein is CASSQTGGSSHEQYF.

The CDR3 protein is CASSGGLNPDTQYF. The CDR3 DNA reads TGTGCCAGCAGCGGGGGCTTAAACCCAGATACGCAGTATTTT. This chain links TRBV5-4 with TRBJ2-3; TRBD1 might be the D (6 bases). This CDR3 comprises 14 residues. Deletions cut 4 bases from V and 4 bases from J, with 13 bases between. CDR1 SGHNT and CDR2 YYREEE come from the germline V gene (reference sequence).

The V call is TRBV9, the J call TRBJ1-6; 7 bases are shared with TRBD1. Per the germline V gene, CDR1 is SGDLS and CDR2 is YYNGEE. J was trimmed by 8 bases and V by 4 bases; bases with no gene match: 9. This CDR3 has 15 amino acids. This chain's CDR3 is CASSITGEVDSPLHF. The CDR3 bases are TGTGCCAGCAGCATAACAGGGGAGGTCGATTCACCCCTCCACTTT.

The V and J genes are TRBV18 and TRBJ1-5; D unresolved. The CDR3 loop spans 14 amino acids. CDR1 is KGHSH, CDR2 LQKENI, per germline. The ends were cut back, 3 bases at V and 9 bases at J, with 15 bases in the middle. The CDR3 DNA reads TGTGCCAGCTCACCTCCGGACGGAGCGGGGCCCCAGCATTTT. Its protein product is CASSPPDGAGPQHF.

The gene calls are TRBV6-4 and TRBJ2-1; 14 nucleotides line up with TRBD2. From germline, CDR1 is MRHNA and CDR2 SNTAGT. This CDR3 is 15 amino acids long. Unmatched junction bases numbered 1, after V lost 0 bases and J lost 9 bases. The CDR3 loop is CASSDSTSGGAEQFF. The CDR3 DNA sequence: TGTGCCAGCAGTGACTCGACTAGCGGGGGGGCTGAGCAGTTCTTC.

This clone was detected a few times. The chain is built from TRBV5-1 and TRBJ1-6; D is unresolved. V was pared by 1 base and J by 9 bases, with 11 bases between. The CDR3 has 14 residues. The germline CDR1 and CDR2 sequences are SGHRS and YFSETQ. The CDR3 DNA follows: TGCGCCAGCAGCTTGCCGGAAGGGAGTTCACCCCTCCACTTT. Translating gives CASSLPEGSSPLHF.

The chain joins TRBV28 to TRBJ1-2, with 7 bases identical to TRBD1. CDR1 and CDR2 (germline): MDHEN, SYDVKM. Germline trimming cut 4 bases from V and 3 bases from J; bases unmatched to any gene: 5. The CDR3 length is 14 residues. CDR3 sequence (DNA): TGTGCCAGCAGTTCTCGACAGGGTCACTATGGCTACACCTTC. Translating gives CASSSRQGHYGYTF.

The rearrangement joins TRBV7-2 to TRBJ2-3, with D maybe TRBD1 (6 bases). V gave up 6 bases and J gave up 5 bases, with 12 bases separating them. The CDR3 is 13 amino acids. Per germline, CDR1 SGHTA and CDR2 FQGNSA. The CDR3 reads CASSQTGKDTQYF. The CDR3 bases are TGTGCCAGCAGTCAAACAGGGAAAGATACGCAGTATTTT.